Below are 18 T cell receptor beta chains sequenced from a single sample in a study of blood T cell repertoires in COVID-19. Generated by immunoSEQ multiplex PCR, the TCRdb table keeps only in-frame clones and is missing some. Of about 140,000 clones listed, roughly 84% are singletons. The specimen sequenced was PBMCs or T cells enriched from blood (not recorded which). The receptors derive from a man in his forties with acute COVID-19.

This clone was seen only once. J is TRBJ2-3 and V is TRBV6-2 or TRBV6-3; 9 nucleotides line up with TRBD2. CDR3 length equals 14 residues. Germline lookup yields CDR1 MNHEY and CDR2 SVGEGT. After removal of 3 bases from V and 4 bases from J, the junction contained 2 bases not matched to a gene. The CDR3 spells CASSYLAGSDTQYF. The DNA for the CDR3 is TGTGCCAGCAGTTATCTAGCGGGATCAGATACGCAGTATTTT.

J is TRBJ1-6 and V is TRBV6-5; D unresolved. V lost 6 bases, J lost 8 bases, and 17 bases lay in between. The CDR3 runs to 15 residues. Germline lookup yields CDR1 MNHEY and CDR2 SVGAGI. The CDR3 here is CASRAGSLAHSPLHF. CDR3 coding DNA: TGTGCCAGCAGGGCGGGAAGCCTTGCACATTCACCCCTCCACTTT.

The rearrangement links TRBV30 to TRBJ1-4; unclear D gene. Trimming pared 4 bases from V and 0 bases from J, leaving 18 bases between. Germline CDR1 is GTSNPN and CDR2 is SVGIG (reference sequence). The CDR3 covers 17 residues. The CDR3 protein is CAWTRIYPFSTNEKLFF. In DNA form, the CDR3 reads TGTGCCTGGACGAGGATTTACCCTTTTTCAACTAATGAAAAACTGTTTTTT.

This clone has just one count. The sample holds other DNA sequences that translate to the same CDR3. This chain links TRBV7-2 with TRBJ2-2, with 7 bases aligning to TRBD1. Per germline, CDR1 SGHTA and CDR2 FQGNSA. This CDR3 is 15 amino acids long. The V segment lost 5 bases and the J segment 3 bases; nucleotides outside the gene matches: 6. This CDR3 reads CASSLSGTDTGELFF. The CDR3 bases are TGTGCCAGCAGCCTCTCCGGGACAGACACCGGGGAGCTGTTTTTT.

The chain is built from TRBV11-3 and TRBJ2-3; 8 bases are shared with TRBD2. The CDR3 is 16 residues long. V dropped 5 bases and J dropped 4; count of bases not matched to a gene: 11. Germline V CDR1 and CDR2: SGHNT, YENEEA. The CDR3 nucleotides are TGTGCCAGCAGCCCTCGTTCGGCGGGGGGCCCAGATACGCAGTATTTT. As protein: CASSPRSAGGPDTQYF.

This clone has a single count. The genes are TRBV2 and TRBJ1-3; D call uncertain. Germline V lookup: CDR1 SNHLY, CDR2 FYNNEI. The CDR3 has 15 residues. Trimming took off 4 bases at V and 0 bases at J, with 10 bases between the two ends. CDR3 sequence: CASSVRVTSGNTIYF. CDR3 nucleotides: TGTGCCAGCAGTGTTCGGGTCACCTCTGGAAACACCATATATTTT.

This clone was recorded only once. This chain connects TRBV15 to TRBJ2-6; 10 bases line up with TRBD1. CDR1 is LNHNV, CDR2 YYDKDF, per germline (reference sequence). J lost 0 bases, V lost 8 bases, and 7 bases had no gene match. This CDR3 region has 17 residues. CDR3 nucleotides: TGTGCCACCTCACGGGACAGGGGCGTCTCTGGGGCCAACGTCCTGACTTTC. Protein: CATSRDRGVSGANVLTF.

The CDR3 sequence is CASSQDLGRTGVGYTF. CDR3 DNA sequence: TGTGCCAGCAGCCAAGATTTGGGGCGGACAGGGGTCGGCTACACCTTC. The chain recombines TRBV3-1 (or the pseudogene TRBV3-2) with TRBJ1-2, with TRBD1 matching 9 bases. The ends lost 0 bases at V and 8 bases at J; junction bases unmatched: 10. This CDR3 comprises 16 residues. CDR1 is LGHDT and CDR2 is YNNKEL in the germline V gene (reference sequence).

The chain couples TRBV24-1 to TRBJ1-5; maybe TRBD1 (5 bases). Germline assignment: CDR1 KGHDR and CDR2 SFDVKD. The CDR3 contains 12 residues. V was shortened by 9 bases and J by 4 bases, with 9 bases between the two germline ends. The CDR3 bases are TGTGCCACCTCGACAGAAAATCAGCCCCAGCATTTT. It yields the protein CATSTENQPQHF.

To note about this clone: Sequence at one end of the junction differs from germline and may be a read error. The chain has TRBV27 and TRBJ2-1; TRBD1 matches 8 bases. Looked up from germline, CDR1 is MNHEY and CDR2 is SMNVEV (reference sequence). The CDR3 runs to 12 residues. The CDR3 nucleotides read TGTGCCAGCAGCTCCTGGACAGGGAGAAGTGTCTTC. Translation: CASSSWTGRSVF.

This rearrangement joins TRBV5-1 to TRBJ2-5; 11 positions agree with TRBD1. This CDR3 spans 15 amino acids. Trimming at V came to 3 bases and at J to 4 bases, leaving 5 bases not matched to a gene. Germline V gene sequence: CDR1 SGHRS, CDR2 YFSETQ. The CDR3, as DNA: TGCGCCAGCAGCTCTCCGGACAGGGGGCCAGAGACCCAGTACTTC. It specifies CASSSPDRGPETQYF.

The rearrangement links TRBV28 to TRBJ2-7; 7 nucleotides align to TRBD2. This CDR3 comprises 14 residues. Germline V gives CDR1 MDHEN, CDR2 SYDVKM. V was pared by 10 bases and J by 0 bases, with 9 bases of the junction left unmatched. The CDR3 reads CATLERTSSYEQYF. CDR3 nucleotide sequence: TGTGCCACCCTAGAGCGGACTAGCTCCTACGAGCAGTACTTC.

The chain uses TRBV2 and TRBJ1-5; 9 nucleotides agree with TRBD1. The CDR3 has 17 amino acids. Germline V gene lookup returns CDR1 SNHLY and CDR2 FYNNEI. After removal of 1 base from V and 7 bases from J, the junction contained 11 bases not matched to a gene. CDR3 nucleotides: TGTGCCAGCAGTGAAGAAGTGAGGACAGGGGTTGGACAGCCCCAGCATTTT. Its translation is CASSEEVRTGVGQPQHF. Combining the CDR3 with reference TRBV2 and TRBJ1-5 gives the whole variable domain EPEVTQTPSHQVTQMGQEVILRCVPISNHLYFYWYRQILGQKVEFLVSFYNNEISEKSEIFDDQFSVERPDGSNFTLKIRSTKLEDSAMYFCASSEEVRTGVGQPQHFGDGTRLSIL.

This CDR3 is CASSLTGFEQYF. CDR3 nucleotides: TGTGCCAGCAGTTTGACAGGGTTCGAGCAGTACTTC. The chain has TRBV6-5 and TRBJ2-7, with 7 bases lining up with TRBD1. Germline-derived CDR1 and CDR2 are MNHEY and SVGAGI. The V and J ends lost 4 bases and 6 bases, in that order; junction bases with no gene match: 3. CDR3 length: 12 amino acids.

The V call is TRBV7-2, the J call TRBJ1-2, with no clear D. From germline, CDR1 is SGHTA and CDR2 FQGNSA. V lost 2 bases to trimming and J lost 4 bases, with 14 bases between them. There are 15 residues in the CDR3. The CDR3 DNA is TGTGCCAGCAGCTTAAGCGGTTTGGAGGGCTATGGCTACACCTTC. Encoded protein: CASSLSGLEGYGYTF. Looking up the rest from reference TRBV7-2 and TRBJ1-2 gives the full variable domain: GAGVSQSPSNKVTEKGKDVELRCDPISGHTALYWYRQSLGQGLEFLIYFQGNSAPDKSGLPSDRFSAERTGGSVSTLTIQRTQQEDSAVYLCASSLSGLEGYGYTFGSGTRLTVV.

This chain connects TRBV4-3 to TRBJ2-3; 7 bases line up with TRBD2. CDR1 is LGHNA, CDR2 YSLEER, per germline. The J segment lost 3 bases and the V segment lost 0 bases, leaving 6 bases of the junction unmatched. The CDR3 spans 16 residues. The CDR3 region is CASSQDTSEGTDTQYF. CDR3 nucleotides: TGCGCCAGCAGCCAAGACACTAGCGAAGGGACAGATACGCAGTATTTT.

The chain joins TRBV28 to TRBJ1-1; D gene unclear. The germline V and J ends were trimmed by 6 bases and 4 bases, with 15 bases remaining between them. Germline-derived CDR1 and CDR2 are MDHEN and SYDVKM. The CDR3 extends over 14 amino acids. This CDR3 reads CASSLILAGTEAFF. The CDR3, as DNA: TGTGCCAGCAGCTTAATCTTAGCCGGCACTGAAGCTTTCTTT.

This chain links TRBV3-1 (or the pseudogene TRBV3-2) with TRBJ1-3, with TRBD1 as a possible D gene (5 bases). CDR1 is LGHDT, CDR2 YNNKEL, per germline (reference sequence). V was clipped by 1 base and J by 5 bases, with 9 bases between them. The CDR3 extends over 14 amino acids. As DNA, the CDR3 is TGTGCCAGCAGCCAAGGGGGCATTAGAAACACCATATATTTT. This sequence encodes CASSQGGIRNTIYF.